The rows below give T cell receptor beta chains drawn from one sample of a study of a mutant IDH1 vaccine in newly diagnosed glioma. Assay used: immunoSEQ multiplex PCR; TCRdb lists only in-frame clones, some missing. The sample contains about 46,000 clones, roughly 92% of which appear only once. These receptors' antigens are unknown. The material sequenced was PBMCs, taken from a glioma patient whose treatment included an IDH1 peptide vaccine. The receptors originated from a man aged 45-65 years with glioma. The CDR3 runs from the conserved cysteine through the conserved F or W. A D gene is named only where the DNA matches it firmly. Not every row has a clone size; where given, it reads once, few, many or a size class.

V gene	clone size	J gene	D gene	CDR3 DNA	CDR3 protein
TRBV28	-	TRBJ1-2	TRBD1	TGTGCCAGCGGTCCGGCAGGGGGCGACGGCTACACCTTC	CASGPAGGDGYTF
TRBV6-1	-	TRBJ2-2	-	TGTGCCAGCAGTGAATTGGGGTTAAGGAACACCGGGGAGCTGTTTTTT	CASSELGLRNTGELFF
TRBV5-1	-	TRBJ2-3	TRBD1	TGCGCCAGCAGCTCTCGACGGACAGGGGGCACAGATACGCAGTATTTT	CASSSRRTGGTDTQYF
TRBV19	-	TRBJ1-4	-	TGTGCCAGTAGTAACTCCGGGACCCAAAATGAAAAACTGTTTTTT	CASSNSGTQNEKLFF
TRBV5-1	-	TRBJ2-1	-	TGCGCCAGCAGCTGGGGTTGGGCCAATGAGCAGTTCTTC	CASSWGWANEQFF
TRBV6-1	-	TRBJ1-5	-	TGTGCCAGCCAGGGTTATAGCAATCAGCCCCAGCATTTT	CASQGYSNQPQHF
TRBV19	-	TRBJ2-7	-	TGTGCCAGTAGTCCCGGGGTCGAGCAGTACTTC	CASSPGVEQYF
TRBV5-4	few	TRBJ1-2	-	TGTGCCAGCAGCTTGGGCCTCAACAAAGGTGGCTACACCTTC	CASSLGLNKGGYTF
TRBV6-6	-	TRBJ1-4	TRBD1	TGTGCCAGCTCCGGACAGGGGACGACTAATGAAAAACTGTTTTTT	CASSGQGTTNEKLFF
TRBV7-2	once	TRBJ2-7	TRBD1	TGTGCCAGCAGCTCCCGACAGGGGGCTGTTGAGCAGTACTTC	CASSSRQGAVEQYF
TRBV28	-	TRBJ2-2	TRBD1	TGTGCCAGCAGTCCCCAGGGGGCCGGGGAGCTGTTTTTT	CASSPQGAGELFF
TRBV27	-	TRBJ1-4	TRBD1	TGTGCCAGCAAACAGGGGTGGGCTAATGAAAAACTGTTTTTT	CASKQGWANEKLFF
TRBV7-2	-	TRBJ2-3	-	TGTGCCAGCAGCTTAGCACTAGGACGCACAGATACGCAGTATTTT	CASSLALGRTDTQYF
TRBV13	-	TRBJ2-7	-	TGTGCCAGCAGGGTTAAGGGTTTAGTTGACGAGCAGTACTTC	CASRVKGLVDEQYF
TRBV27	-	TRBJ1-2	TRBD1	TGTGCCAGCAGTGGGACAGGGAAATCGGGCGGCTACACCTTC	CASSGTGKSGGYTF
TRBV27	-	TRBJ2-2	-	TGTGCCAGCACAATAAACAGGGTATCGAACACCGGGGAGCTGTTTTTT	CASTINRVSNTGELFF
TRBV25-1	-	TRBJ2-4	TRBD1	TGTGCCAGCAGTAAGGACAGGGAGGACATTCAGTACTTC	CASSKDREDIQYF
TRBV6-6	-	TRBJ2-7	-	TGTGCCAGCAGTTATTTCAGGGGCTCCTACGAGCAGTACTTC	CASSYFRGSYEQYF
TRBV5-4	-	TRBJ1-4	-	TGTGCCAGCAGCCCCTGTTGGGGAGGGGTTTTAGGACTGTTTTTT	CASSPCWGGVLGLFF
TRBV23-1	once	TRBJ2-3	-	TGCGCCAGCAGTCCGTGCGAGCGGATGGGGTTGGGCCAGGGGTCAGATACGCAGTATTTT	CASSPCERMGLGQGSDTQYF
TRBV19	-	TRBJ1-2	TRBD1	TGTGCCAGTTCAGGACAGGCTAACTATGGCTACACCTTC	CASSGQANYGYTF
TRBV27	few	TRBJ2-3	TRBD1	TGTGCCAGCAGTCTGGGACAGGGACGAGATACGCAGTATTTT	CASSLGQGRDTQYF
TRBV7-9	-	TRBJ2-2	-	TGTGCCAGCAGCCCGATAGAGGTTAACACCGGGGAGCTGTTTTTT	CASSPIEVNTGELFF
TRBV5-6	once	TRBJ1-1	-	TGTGCCAGCAGCAAACAGGGAACGAACACTGAAGCTTTCTTT	CASSKQGTNTEAFF
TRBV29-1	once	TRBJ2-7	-	TGCAGCGTTGTGCGGGACACTTCGCACGAGCAGTACTTC	CSVVRDTSHEQYF
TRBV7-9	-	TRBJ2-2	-	TGTGCCAGCAGCTTCTACGGGACTTTTACCGGGGAGCTGTTTTTT	CASSFYGTFTGELFF
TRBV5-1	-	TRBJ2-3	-	TGCGCCAGCAGCGTGGGACAACGCACAGATACGCAGTATTTT	CASSVGQRTDTQYF
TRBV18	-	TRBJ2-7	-	TGTGCCAGCTCACCAGAGCAGGAAAACTACGAGCAGTACTTC	CASSPEQENYEQYF
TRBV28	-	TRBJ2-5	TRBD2	TGTGCCAGCAGGCTAGCGGACTACCAAGAGACCCAGTACTTC	CASRLADYQETQYF
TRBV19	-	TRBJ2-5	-	TGTGCCAGTAGCCCTGGTGGGTATCCCCCAGAGACCCAGTACTTC	CASSPGGYPPETQYF
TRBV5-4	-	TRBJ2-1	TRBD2	TGTGCCAGCAGCTCCGGGACTAGCGGGGGGATCTCCTACAATGAGCAGTTCTTC	CASSSGTSGGISYNEQFF
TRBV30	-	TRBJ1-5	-	TGTGCCTGGAGTCTAGGGGCAGACAAGAATAGCAATCAGCCCCAGCATTTT	CAWSLGADKNSNQPQHF
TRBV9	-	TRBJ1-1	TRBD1	TGTGCCAGCAGCGGGGGACAGGGAAGTTTGAACACTGAAGCTTTCTTT	CASSGGQGSLNTEAFF
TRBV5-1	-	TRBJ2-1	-	TGCGCCAGCAGTAGCGGAGGGGGCAATGAGCAGTTCTTC	CASSSGGGNEQFF
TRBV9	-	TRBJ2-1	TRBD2	TGTGCCAGCAGCGTAGATAGCGGGAGATACAATGAGCAGTTCTTC	CASSVDSGRYNEQFF
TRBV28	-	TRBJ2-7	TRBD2	TGTGCCAGTTCGGGAGGGGGGAGGGCCTACGAGCAGTACTTC	CASSGGGRAYEQYF
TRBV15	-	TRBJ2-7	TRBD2	TGTGCCACCAGCAGAGGGGCTAGCGGCCTCTACGAGCAGTACTTC	CATSRGASGLYEQYF
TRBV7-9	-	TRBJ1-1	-	TGTGCCAGCAGCTTAGGACTCACTGAAGCTTTCTTT	CASSLGLTEAFF
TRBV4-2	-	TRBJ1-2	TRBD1	TGTGCCAGCAGCCAAGCCCACCAAAGGACAGGGGTTATGTACTATGGCTACACCTTC	CASSQAHQRTGVMYYGYTF
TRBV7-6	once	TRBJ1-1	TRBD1	TGTGCCAGCAGTAGACAGGGGGCTACTGAAGCTTTCTTT	CASSRQGATEAFF
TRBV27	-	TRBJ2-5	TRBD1	TGTGCCAGCAGTTCCACAGGGGGTGATTACAAAGAGACCCAGTACTTC	CASSSTGGDYKETQYF
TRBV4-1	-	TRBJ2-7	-	TGCGCCAGCAGCCAAGACTGGGGACCCCCCTACGAGCAGTACTTC	CASSQDWGPPYEQYF
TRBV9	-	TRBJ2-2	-	TGTGCCAGCAGCGTAGGAGGGGGGGAGAACACCGGGGAGCTGTTTTTT	CASSVGGGENTGELFF
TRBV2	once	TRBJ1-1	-	TGTGCCAGCCGTTCTCAAGGCTTCGGGGTTCTTGCTTTCTTT	CASRSQGFGVLAFF
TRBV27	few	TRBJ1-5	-	TGTGCCAGCAGTTTCCGGACGGGCAATCAGCCCCAGCATTTT	CASSFRTGNQPQHF
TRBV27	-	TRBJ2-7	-	TGTGCCAGCACCCCTCAGGGAGGAGGCCGGGGCGAGCAGTACTTC	CASTPQGGGRGEQYF
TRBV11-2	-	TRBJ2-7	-	TGTGCCAGCAGCTTAGGCCGGCTCGGAGGGTACTTC	CASSLGRLGGYF
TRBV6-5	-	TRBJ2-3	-	TGTGCCAGCAGCAGACCCCAGGGGGATACGCAGTATTTT	CASSRPQGDTQYF
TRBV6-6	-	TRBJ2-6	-	TGTGCCAGCAGAGAGGGGGGTTCTGGGGCCAACGTCCTGACTTTC	CASREGGSGANVLTF
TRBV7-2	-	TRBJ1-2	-	TGTGCCAGCAGCCTGGGGCAGGGAGGTGGCTATGGCTACACCTTC	CASSLGQGGGYGYTF
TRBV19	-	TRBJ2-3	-	TGTGCCAGCTCCCCCGTGCGGGGGCGTGGTACAGATACGCAGTATTTT	CASSPVRGRGTDTQYF
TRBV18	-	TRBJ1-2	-	TGTGCCAGCTCACCAGGCTTGGACACTTTCTATGGCTACACCTTC	CASSPGLDTFYGYTF
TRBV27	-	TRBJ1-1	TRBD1	TGTGCCAGCAGACTTGGACAGGGGGCTCTAAGCACTGAAGCTTTCTTT	CASRLGQGALSTEAFF
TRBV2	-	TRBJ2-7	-	TGTGCCAGCAGTGACCTGACAGCTTCCTCCTACGAGCAGTACTTC	CASSDLTASSYEQYF